The present entry profiles one TCR beta chain with its context. The antigen is not known. This sample was taken from a study of T cell responses to AZD1222 COVID-19 vaccine. The study's findings and limits: Distributed over spike, vaccine-associated CD4 TCRs predominated at 160-218 and 743-854. Repertoire sampling was restricted to post-peak T cell response timepoints. Seropositive at baseline were only a handful of AZD1222 recipients.

This table comes from immunoSEQ multiplex PCR, and its TCRdb copy is limited to in-frame clones, with some not included. This table has about 190,000 clones, roughly 92% appearing once. This CDR3 is built from 15 residues. Per the germline V gene, CDR1 is MNHNS and CDR2 is SASEGT. The V gene lost 2 bases and the J gene lost 3 bases, with 13 bases spanning the gap. Sequences were derived from peripheral blood, sampled on day 0 of AZD1222 vaccination. The clonotype originates from an adult in good health. V is TRBV6-1 and J is TRBJ1-2, with TRBD1 as a possible D gene (6 bases). The CDR3 sequence: CASSERGDTYYGYTF. The CDR3 region has the DNA TGTGCCAGCAGTGAAAGGGGGGACACATACTATGGCTACACCTTC.